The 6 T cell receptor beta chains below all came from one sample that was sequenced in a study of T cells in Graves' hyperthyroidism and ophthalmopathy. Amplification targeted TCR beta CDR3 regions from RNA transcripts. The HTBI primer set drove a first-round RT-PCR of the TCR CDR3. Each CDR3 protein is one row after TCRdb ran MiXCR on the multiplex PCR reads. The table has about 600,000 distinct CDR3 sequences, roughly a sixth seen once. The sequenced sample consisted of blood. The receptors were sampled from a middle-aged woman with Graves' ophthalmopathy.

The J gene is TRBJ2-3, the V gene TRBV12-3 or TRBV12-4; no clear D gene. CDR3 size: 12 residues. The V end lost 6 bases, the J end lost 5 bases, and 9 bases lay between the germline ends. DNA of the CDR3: TGTGCCAGCAGATCACTGCAAGATACGCAGTATTTT. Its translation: CASRSLQDTQYF.

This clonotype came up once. DNA for the CDR3: TGTGCCAGCAGTTTATCAGGCTACGGGGAGCTGTTTTTT. Protein: CASSLSGYGELFF. The rearrangement joins TRBV27 to TRBJ2-2; unclear D gene. The CDR3 spans 13 residues. Per the germline V gene, CDR1 is MNHEY and CDR2 is SMNVEV (reference sequence). Trimming removed 0 bases at V and 7 bases at J, with 6 bases between.

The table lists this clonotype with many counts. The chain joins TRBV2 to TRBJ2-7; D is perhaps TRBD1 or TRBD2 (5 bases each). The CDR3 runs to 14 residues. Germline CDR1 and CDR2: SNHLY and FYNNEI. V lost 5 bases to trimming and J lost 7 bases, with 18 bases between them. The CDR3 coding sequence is TGTGCCAGCAGTCCCATAAAGGGGAGATGGGAGCAGTACTTC. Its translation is CASSPIKGRWEQYF.

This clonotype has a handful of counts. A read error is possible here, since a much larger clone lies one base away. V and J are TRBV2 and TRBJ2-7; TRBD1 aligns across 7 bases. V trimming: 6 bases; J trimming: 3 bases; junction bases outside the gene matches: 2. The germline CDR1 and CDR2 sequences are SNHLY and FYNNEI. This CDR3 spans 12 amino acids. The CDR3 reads CASRDRLYEQYF. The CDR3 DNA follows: TGTGCCAGCAGGGACAGGCTCTACGAGCAGTACTTC.

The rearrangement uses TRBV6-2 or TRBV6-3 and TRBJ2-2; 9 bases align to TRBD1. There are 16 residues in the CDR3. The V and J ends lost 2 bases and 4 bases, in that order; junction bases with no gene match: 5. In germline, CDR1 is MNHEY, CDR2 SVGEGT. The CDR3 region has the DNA TGTGCCAGCAGTTACCTTGACAGGGGGACCACCGGGGAGCTGTTTTTT. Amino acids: CASSYLDRGTTGELFF.

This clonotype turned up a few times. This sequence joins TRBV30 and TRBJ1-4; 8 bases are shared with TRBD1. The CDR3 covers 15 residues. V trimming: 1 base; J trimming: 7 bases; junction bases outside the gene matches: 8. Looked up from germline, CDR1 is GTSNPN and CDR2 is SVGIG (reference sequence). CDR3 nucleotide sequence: TGTGCCTGGAGTGGGGTGACAGGGGTGGGTGAAAAACTGTTTTTT. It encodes CAWSGVTGVGEKLFF.